This entry features one T cell receptor beta chain sequence. The data derive from a study of blood T cells in healthy people across ages. Primers used in a second PCR of about 7 to 12 cycles were a sample-barcoded 5' primer and a J-beta primer mix. TCRdb ran MiXCR on the 5' RACE reads and lists one entry per CDR3 protein. The repertoire has under 1 million distinct CDR3 sequences, roughly 44% of them found once; the top ten carry roughly 19%. In germline, CDR1 is SGHRS, CDR2 YFSETQ. This CDR3 contains 14 residues. Deletions cut 1 base from V and 1 base from J, with 5 bases between. The TCR was taken from a man in his fifties or sixties in good health. Specimen: blood. This chain joins TRBV5-1 and TRBJ2-2; D uncertain. The CDR3 loop is CASSLSLNTGELFF. DNA of the CDR3: TGCGCCAGCAGCTTGAGCCTGAACACCGGGGAGCTGTTTTTT.